This note documents a single T cell receptor beta chain sequence. The antigen is unknown. CDR3 size: 15 residues. The V end was cut by 8 bases, the J end by 5 bases, with 21 bases between. Germline assignment: CDR1 SNHLY and CDR2 FYNNEI. Measured with immunoSEQ multiplex PCR; TCRdb has only the in-frame clones, and not every one. The repertoire has some 44,000 clones, approximately 83% of them found once; the top ten carry under 25%. This record belongs to a study of lymphopenia after photon versus proton radiotherapy. Study-wide results and limits: After the lymphocyte nadir, photon-treated repertoires showed oligoclonal expansion, especially of CD8+ Temra cells.

This TCR came from a woman between 65 and 79 years old with pancreatic cancer. V is TRBV2 and J is TRBJ1-1; weak D call: TRBD1 (5 bases). The sequencing here drew on peripheral blood, taken from a patient treated with proton-based radiotherapy. The DNA of the CDR3 is TGTGCCAGCGGCGGGGCAGGGTTACGGGATACTGAAGCTTTCTTT. This codes for CASGGAGLRDTEAFF.